These 28 T cell receptor beta chains were all obtained from the same sample, sequenced in a study of molecular identifiers for immune sequencing clone quantification. From the PCR reads, TCRdb called clonotypes with MiXCR, one entry per CDR3 protein. The sample records 300,000 to 350,000 distinct CDR3 sequences, around 21% being singletons. The material sequenced was naive CD8+ T cells from blood, with Jurkat cell RNA spiked in. Subset given: FACS-sorted CD8+CD4-CCR7+CD45RA+ naive T cells. The receptor source for this set is a human donor in good health. Some libraries in this study had Jurkat cell RNA spiked in.

The rearrangement uses TRBV27 and TRBJ1-5; no firm D call. Trimming shortened V by 6 bases and J by 3 bases, and 12 bases separated the two germline ends. The CDR3 has 14 amino acids. The germline CDR1 and CDR2 sequences are MNHEY and SMNVEV (reference sequence). The CDR3 spells CASSAVRSNQPQHF. The CDR3 DNA follows: TGTGCCAGCAGCGCTGTTCGGTCCAATCAGCCCCAGCATTTT.

For this clonotype: A much bigger clone sits one base away, suggesting this may be a read error. The conserved phenylalanine or tryptophan normally closing the CDR3 is absent here, so this likely arose from a read error. This rearrangement joins TRBV20-1 to TRBJ2-7; D gene unclear. Germline values: CDR1 DFQATT, CDR2 SNEGSKA (reference sequence). Trimming removed 0 bases at V and 0 bases at J, with 9 bases between. There are 14 residues in the CDR3. The chain's CDR3 is CSAREPAFSYEQYL. The DNA for the CDR3 is TGCAGTGCTAGAGAACCCGCTTTCTCCTACGAGCAGTACTTA.

This clonotype appeared many times. The chain employs TRBV13 and TRBJ2-7; the D gene is possibly TRBD1 (5 bases). CDR3 size: 15 residues. Germline CDR1 PRHDT, CDR2 FYEKMQ (reference sequence). V was trimmed by 4 bases and J by 6 bases, leaving 19 bases between them. The CDR3 bases are TGTGCCAGCAGCTCCCCCGGGTCAGGGTCGCCCGAGCAGTACTTC. Residues: CASSSPGSGSPEQYF.

On this clonotype: A much larger clonotype is one base distant, so this may be a read error. V gene TRBV4-2 combines with J gene TRBJ1-1; D is unclear. Germline assignment: CDR1 LGHNA and CDR2 YNFKEQ. This CDR3 spans 15 amino acids. The CDR3 DNA sequence: TGTACCAGCAGCCAAGATGAGGGCTCTGACACTGAAGCTTTCTTT. Amino acid sequence: CTSSQDEGSDTEAFF.

This clonotype appeared many times. The V gene is TRBV6-5, the J gene TRBJ2-7; possibly TRBD1 for D (7 bases). CDR1 MNHEY and CDR2 SVGAGI come from the germline V gene. CDR3 length: 14 amino acids. V lost 2 bases and J lost 6, with 14 bases in between. The CDR3 DNA is TGTGCCAGCAGTTACGGTCAGGGGGGTGGCGAGCAGTACTTC. This gives the protein CASSYGQGGGEQYF.

This clonotype has a handful of counts. The chain couples TRBV4-3 to TRBJ1-4; D gene ambiguous. CDR1 is LGHNA and CDR2 is YSLEER in the germline V gene. V was shortened by 0 bases and J by 0 bases, with 11 bases between the two germline ends. The CDR3 spans 17 residues. The DNA for the CDR3 is TGCGCCAGCAGCCAAGATAGGGCAGTTGCAACTAATGAAAAACTGTTTTTT. It yields the protein CASSQDRAVATNEKLFF.

This clonotype was seen at least ten times. The rearrangement joins TRBV7-2 to TRBJ1-5; TRBD1 agrees at 7 bases. The CDR3 has 15 amino acids. The trim removed 3 bases at V and 6 bases at J, leaving 8 bases unmatched. Looked up from germline, CDR1 is SGHTA and CDR2 is FQGNSA. The CDR3 DNA follows: TGTGCCAGCAGCTTCAGTAGGGGGCTGAGTCAGCCCCAGCATTTT. It specifies CASSFSRGLSQPQHF.

Ten or more counts support this clonotype. The V gene is TRBV28, the J gene TRBJ2-7; D is ambiguous. Germline CDR1 reads MDHEN; CDR2 reads SYDVKM. The CDR3 extends over 14 amino acids. V was clipped by 6 bases and J by 1 base, with 13 bases between them. CDR3 residues: CASRTEASSYEQYF. CDR3 bases: TGTGCCAGCAGAACCGAAGCGTCGTCCTACGAGCAGTACTTC. Variable domain in full (rest from reference TRBV28 and TRBJ2-7): DVKVTQSSRYLVKRTGEKVFLECVQDMDHENMFWYRQDPGLGLRLIYFSYDVKMKEKGDIPEGYSVSREKKERFSLILESASTNQTSMYLCASRTEASSYEQYFGPGTRLTVT.

V is TRBV12-3 or TRBV12-4 and J is TRBJ2-3, with D possibly being TRBD1 (5 bases). Trimming shortened V by 4 bases and J by 2 bases, and 10 bases separated the two germline ends. This CDR3 has 14 amino acids. The CDR3 loop reads CASSYQTDTDTQYF. DNA of the CDR3: TGTGCCAGCAGTTACCAGACAGACACAGATACGCAGTATTTT.

A remark on this clonotype: This may come from a read error, since a much larger clone is one base off. The chain combines TRBV5-6 with TRBJ1-2; D is ambiguous. The ends were cut back, 7 bases at V and 0 bases at J, with 19 bases in the middle. This CDR3 region has 16 residues. CDR1 and CDR2 (germline): SGHDT, YYEEEE. The CDR3 here is CASCIGPLATNYGYTF. Written as DNA, the CDR3 is TGTGCCAGCTGCATCGGACCGCTCGCAACTAACTATGGCTACACCTTC.

Note on this clonotype: Since a much larger clone is just one base distant, this may be a read error. The J gene is TRBJ2-3, the V gene TRBV4-1; 9 bases align to TRBD2. CDR1 and CDR2 from the germline V gene are MGHRA and YSYEKL. The CDR3 has 17 amino acids. CDR3 loop: CASSQEGSGGPTGTQYF. CDR3 nucleotide sequence: TGCGCCAGCAGCCAAGAGGGGAGCGGGGGGCCCACAGGTACGCAGTATTTT.

Comments on this clonotype: A clone one base away is much larger, so this may be a read error. The chain is built from TRBV12-3 or TRBV12-4 and TRBJ1-5; the D gene is possibly TRBD1 (5 bases). The CDR3 contains 14 residues. The DNA for the CDR3 is TGTACCAGCAGTTTAGTAGGGGTAAATCAGCCCCAGCATTTT. Translated, it gives CTSSLVGVNQPQHF.

This clonotype showed up just a few times. V gene TRBV9 combines with J gene TRBJ1-3, with 10 bases identical to TRBD1. CDR1 SGDLS and CDR2 YYNGEE come from the germline V gene. This CDR3 region has 21 residues. The CDR3 sequence is CGEPRQRRGRDRGHSGNTIYF. The CDR3 DNA is TGTGGGGAACCCCGGCAGCGTAGAGGTCGGGACAGGGGACACTCTGGAAACACCATATATTTT.

Comment on this clonotype: This may stem from a read error, because a much larger clone lies one nucleotide away. The chain recombines TRBV11-2 with TRBJ1-1, with 9 bases identical to TRBD1. The CDR3 covers 18 residues. CDR1 is SGHAT and CDR2 is FQNNGV in the germline V gene. After removal of 0 bases from V and 4 bases from J, the junction contained 12 bases not matched to a gene. DNA of the CDR3: TGTGCCAGCAGCTTAGACCTCACCGGGACAGGGTTGAGCACTGAAGCTTTCTTT. This sequence encodes CASSLDLTGTGLSTEAFF.

This clonotype was detected only a few times. V and J are TRBV6-2 or TRBV6-3 and TRBJ2-1; no definite D call. The CDR3 spans 15 residues. The germline gives CDR1 MNHEY, CDR2 SVGEGT. V lost 2 bases and J lost 9, with 17 bases in between. The CDR3 region has the DNA TGTGCCAGCAGTTACGGTTCGTTAGCCAGTGGTGAGCAGTTCTTC. Translating it yields CASSYGSLASGEQFF.

This clonotype appeared many times. This sequence joins TRBV12-3 or TRBV12-4 and TRBJ2-1; D might be TRBD1 (6 bases). The CDR3 covers 14 residues. V was cut by 4 bases and J by 10 bases, with 17 bases left in between. CDR3 region: CASSSRTELLEQFF. The CDR3 DNA sequence: TGTGCCAGCAGTTCTCGGACAGAACTCCTGGAGCAGTTCTTC.

This clonotype has only a few counts. The chain is built from TRBV13 and TRBJ2-7; 9 bases agree with TRBD2. Germline values: CDR1 PRHDT, CDR2 FYEKMQ (reference sequence). The CDR3 covers 16 residues. The V gene end was trimmed by 6 bases and the J gene end by 0 bases; junction bases not matched to a gene: 9. The CDR3, as DNA: TGTGCCAGCAGTTTGTTGAGCGGGGGGAGCTCCTACGAGCAGTACTTC. It translates to CASSLLSGGSSYEQYF.

On this clonotype: A much larger clone differs from this one at a single base, so this may be a read error. The chain links TRBV5-3 to TRBJ2-1; 7 nucleotides match TRBD2. TRBV5-3 belongs to the ORF category, with a function that is uncertain. CDR3 length equals 15 residues. Here the CDR3 DNA reads TGTGCCAGCAGCTTGGGGGTCGGGACTATGGATGAGCAGTTCTTC. Its translation is CASSLGVGTMDEQFF.

This chain connects TRBV19 to TRBJ2-3, with TRBD2 matching over 9 bases. Unmatched junction bases numbered 13, after V lost 1 base and J lost 5 bases. CDR1 is LNHDA and CDR2 is SQIVND in the germline V gene (reference sequence). The CDR3 is made up of 18 amino acids. CDR3 coding DNA: TGTGCCAGTAGTATAGCCCCCCGGGGCGGGAGGGCCAGAGATACGCAGTATTTT. Translation: CASSIAPRGGRARDTQYF.

This clonotype was observed many times. The genes are TRBV15 and TRBJ2-5, with 10 bases lining up with TRBD1. The CDR3 loop spans 17 amino acids. The V gene end was trimmed by 4 bases and the J gene end by 1 base; junction bases not matched to a gene: 9. Germline assignment: CDR1 LNHNV and CDR2 YYDKDF (reference sequence). CDR3 nucleotide sequence: TGTGCCACCAGCATTAGAGAGGGACAGGGGACCCAAGAGACCCAGTACTTC. Protein: CATSIREGQGTQETQYF.

Many counts were recorded for this clonotype. The V gene is TRBV5-1, the J gene TRBJ2-7; D not certain. Trimming took off 4 bases at V and 0 bases at J, with 2 bases between the two ends. The germline CDR1 and CDR2 sequences are SGHRS and YFSETQ. The CDR3 sequence is 11 residues long. Here the CDR3 DNA reads TGCGCCAGCAGCCACTCCTACGAGCAGTACTTC. Encoded protein: CASSHSYEQYF.

The sample holds a few counts of this clonotype. The genes are TRBV12-5 and TRBJ2-7; TRBD2 matches at 7 bases. After removal of 7 bases from V and 1 base from J, the junction contained 13 bases not matched to a gene. The CDR3 spans 16 residues. Looked up from germline, CDR1 is LGHNT and CDR2 is FRNRAP. The CDR3 loop reads CASALWGGDRSYEQYF. In DNA, the CDR3 is TGTGCTAGTGCCCTGTGGGGGGGGGACCGATCCTACGAGCAGTACTTC.

A note on this clonotype: Given a much more abundant clone one base away, this may be a read error. This sequence joins TRBV11-2 and TRBJ1-6; D is undetermined. This CDR3 region has 15 residues. From germline, CDR1 is SGHAT and CDR2 FQNNGV. The V end was cut by 3 bases, the J end by 8 bases, with 14 bases between. This chain's CDR3 is CASSFAGWWDSPLHF. The CDR3, as DNA: TGTGCCAGCAGCTTTGCCGGGTGGTGGGATTCACCCCTCCACTTT.

This clonotype was observed a few times. This chain connects TRBV20-1 to TRBJ2-7, with 7 bases fitting TRBD2. The V gene's germline CDR1 is DFQATT and CDR2 SNEGSKA (reference sequence). This CDR3 spans 14 amino acids. The V and J ends lost 0 bases and 3 bases, in that order; junction bases with no gene match: 5. CDR3 amino acids: CSARDRGVIYEQYF. CDR3 bases: TGCAGTGCTAGAGATCGGGGGGTGATCTACGAGCAGTACTTC.

This clonotype was counted many times. V gene TRBV7-9 combines with J gene TRBJ2-6; D gene ambiguous. V was trimmed by 1 base and J by 0 bases, leaving 13 bases between them. Per germline, CDR1 SEHNR and CDR2 FQNEAQ (reference sequence). The CDR3 is 18 residues long. CDR3 DNA: TGTGCCAGCAGCTTAGTTTTCGAAGAGCTCTCTGGGGCCAACGTCCTGACTTTC. This translates into CASSLVFEELSGANVLTF.

The rearrangement uses TRBV6-2 or TRBV6-3 and TRBJ1-4, with D unclear. Germline CDR1 reads MNHEY; CDR2 reads SVGEGT. There are 13 residues in the CDR3. Trimming pared 7 bases from V and 5 bases from J, leaving 11 bases between. The CDR3 reads CASKRVRNEKLFF. Written as DNA, the CDR3 is TGTGCCAGCAAGCGGGTTCGGAATGAAAAACTGTTTTTT.

In this sample, this clonotype turned up many times. The rearrangement joins TRBV7-9 to TRBJ2-7; TRBD2 matches 11 bases. V lost 4 bases and J lost 7; bases outside the gene matches: 6. The CDR3 extends over 14 amino acids. The germline V gene has CDR1 SEHNR and CDR2 FQNEAQ (reference sequence). CDR3 nucleotides: TGTGCCAGCAGCTCGACTAGCGGGGCGTCGGAGCAGTACTTC. It specifies CASSSTSGASEQYF.

This clonotype occurred many times. This CDR3 reads CREGNTEAFF. The CDR3 bases are TGCAGGGAGGGGAACACTGAAGCTTTCTTT. V is TRBV29-1 and J is TRBJ1-1; D ambiguous. Germline lookup yields CDR1 SQVTM and CDR2 ANQGSEA. This CDR3 contains 10 residues.